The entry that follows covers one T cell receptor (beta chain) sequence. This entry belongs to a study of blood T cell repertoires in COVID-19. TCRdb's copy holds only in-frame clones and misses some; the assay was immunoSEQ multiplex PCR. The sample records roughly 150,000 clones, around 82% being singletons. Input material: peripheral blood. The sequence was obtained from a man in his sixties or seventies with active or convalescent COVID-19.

The CDR3: CASSFTSGNYGYTF. The CDR3 region has the DNA TGTGCCAGCAGCTTCACCTCAGGGAACTATGGCTACACCTTC. The V call is TRBV7-8, the J call TRBJ1-2; D might be TRBD1 (5 bases). V was shortened by 3 bases and J by 2 bases, with 10 bases between the two germline ends. The CDR3 runs 14 residues. Germline CDR1 and CDR2: SGHVS and FQNEAQ. Filled out from reference TRBV7-8 and TRBJ1-2, the complete variable domain reads GAGVSQSPRYKVAKRGQDVALRCDPISGHVSLFWYQQALGQGPEFLTYFQNEAQLDKSGLPSDRFFAERPEGSVSTLKIQRTQQEDSAVYLCASSFTSGNYGYTFGSGTRLTVV.